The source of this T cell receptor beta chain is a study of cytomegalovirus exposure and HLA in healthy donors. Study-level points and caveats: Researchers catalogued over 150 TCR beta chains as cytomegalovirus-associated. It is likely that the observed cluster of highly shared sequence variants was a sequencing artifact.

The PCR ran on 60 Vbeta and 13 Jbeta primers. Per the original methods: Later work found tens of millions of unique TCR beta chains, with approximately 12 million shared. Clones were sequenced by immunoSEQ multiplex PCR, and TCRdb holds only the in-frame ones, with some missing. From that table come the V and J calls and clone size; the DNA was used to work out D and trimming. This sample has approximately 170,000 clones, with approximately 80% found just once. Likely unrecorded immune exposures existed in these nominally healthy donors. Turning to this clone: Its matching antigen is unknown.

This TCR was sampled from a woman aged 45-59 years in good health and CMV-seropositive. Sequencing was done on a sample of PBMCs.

CDR3 in DNA: TGTGCCAGCAGCGCGTCGCGCGGAAAGAAAACCAGGGGAATCTCCTACGAGCAGTACTTC. Amino acids: CASSASRGKKTRGISYEQYF. The rearrangement joins TRBV9 to TRBJ2-7; D perhaps matches TRBD1 (6 bases). Trimming stripped 3 bases from V and 0 bases from J, with 28 bases between. Germline V gene sequence: CDR1 SGDLS, CDR2 YYNGEE. CDR3 length: 20 residues.